The 20 T cell receptor beta chains below were found in one sample sequenced in a study of blood T cell repertoires in COVID-19 (TCRdb year 2020). The library was generated by the immunoSEQ multiplex PCR assay. The source is immuneACCESS, and TCRdb retained only in-frame sequences with V and J called. Part of the clones is not carried over; for the studies checked, unresolved V genes explain less than half of this, and the remainder is unexplained. This sample holds hundreds of thousands of clones; 92% were observed only once. The top ten clones comprise 0.65% to 0.85% of the sample. The sample taken for sequencing was peripheral blood. The receptor source for this set is a man aged 55 to 70 with COVID-19, enrolled during active disease.

The rearrangement links TRBV4-3 to TRBJ2-4; 9 positions match TRBD1. CDR3 length equals 16 residues. The V gene's germline CDR1 is LGHNA and CDR2 YSLEER. After removal of 2 bases from V and 1 base from J, the junction contained 3 bases not matched to a gene. CDR3: CASSQKGQGAKNIQYF. CDR3 DNA sequence: TGCGCCAGCAGCCAAAAGGGACAGGGTGCCAAAAACATTCAGTACTTC.

Note on this clone: The same CDR3 is also encoded by other DNA sequences in this sample. The chain links TRBV6-1 to TRBJ1-5; weak D call: TRBD1 (6 bases). The CDR3 extends over 15 amino acids. Trimming left V 1 base short and J 3 bases short, with 10 bases between. Germline V CDR1 and CDR2: MNHNS, SASEGT. This chain's CDR3 is CASSEGGQSNQPQHF. The DNA for the CDR3 is TGTGCCAGCAGTGAAGGCGGACAGTCCAATCAGCCCCAGCATTTT.

This clone was counted a few times. This sequence joins TRBV28 and TRBJ2-7, with D possibly being TRBD2 (5 bases). The CDR3 consists of 12 residues. Trimming removed 6 bases at V and 2 bases at J, with 8 bases between. Germline values: CDR1 MDHEN, CDR2 SYDVKM. The DNA of the CDR3 is TGTGCCAGCAGCCTAGCAGCCTACGAGCAGTACTTC. It yields the protein CASSLAAYEQYF.

The chain uses TRBV30 and TRBJ2-7, with no clear D. Looked up from germline, CDR1 is GTSNPN and CDR2 is SVGIG (reference sequence). The V end was cut by 0 bases, the J end by 3 bases, with 12 bases between. This CDR3 is built from 14 residues. The CDR3 DNA reads TGTGCCTGGAGTGTTTTAGTCAACAGCTACGAGCAGTACTTC. This gives the protein CAWSVLVNSYEQYF.

This chain joins TRBV7-8 and TRBJ1-2; 10 bases are shared with TRBD1. J was trimmed by 9 bases and V by 8 bases; bases with no gene match: 6. Germline V gene data show CDR1 as SGHVS and CDR2 as FQNEAQ. The CDR3 loop spans 12 amino acids. CDR3 protein: CASSGTGVSYTF. The CDR3 nucleotides are TGTGCCAGCTCGGGGACAGGGGTTAGCTACACCTTC.

The chain is built from TRBV9 and TRBJ1-2; no clear D. The V end was cut by 2 bases, the J end by 3 bases, with 14 bases between. CDR1 and CDR2 (germline): SGDLS, YYNGEE. The length of the CDR3 is 15 residues. The CDR3 nucleotides are TGTGCCAGCAGCGTTGGATTTGCGGGTGACTATGGCTACACCTTC. Its protein is CASSVGFAGDYGYTF.

The chain employs TRBV3-1 (or the pseudogene TRBV3-2) and TRBJ1-5; 10 nucleotides match TRBD1. Germline CDR1 is LGHDT and CDR2 is YNNKEL (reference sequence). The CDR3 runs to 14 residues. V was pared by 5 bases and J by 4 bases, with 2 bases of the junction left unmatched. The CDR3 is CASSLGQGNQPQHF. The CDR3 nucleotides read TGTGCCAGCAGCTTGGGACAGGGGAATCAGCCCCAGCATTTT.

J is TRBJ1-2 and V is TRBV19; D possibly corresponds to TRBD1 (5 bases). The CDR3 spans 17 residues. Looked up from germline, CDR1 is LNHDA and CDR2 is SQIVND (reference sequence). V was clipped by 3 bases and J by 1 base, with 18 bases between them. In DNA form, the CDR3 reads TGTGCCAGTAGTATGACGCAGGGAAGATTACTTAACTATGGCTACACCTTC. Protein: CASSMTQGRLLNYGYTF.

The chain is built from TRBV3-1 (or the pseudogene TRBV3-2) and TRBJ1-1; D gene ambiguous. This CDR3 has 14 amino acids. The V end lost 7 bases, the J end lost 1 base, and 13 bases lay between the germline ends. Germline assignment: CDR1 LGHDT and CDR2 YNNKEL (reference sequence). CDR3 in DNA: TGTGCCAGCACTCCGAGACTTTCGAACACTGAAGCTTTCTTT. Translation gives CASTPRLSNTEAFF.

This clone was detected only once. The chain combines TRBV6-6 with TRBJ2-1; 9 nucleotides align to TRBD1. This CDR3 is built from 15 residues. Per the germline V gene, CDR1 is MNHNY and CDR2 is SVGAGI (reference sequence). The V and J ends lost 6 bases and 9 bases, in that order; junction bases with no gene match: 12. This chain's CDR3 is CASSRSDRGRGEQFF. Here the CDR3 DNA reads TGTGCCAGCAGCCGCTCGGACAGGGGTCGGGGTGAGCAGTTCTTC.

The rearrangement joins TRBV7-2 to TRBJ2-7, with 8 bases fitting TRBD2. The CDR3 is 15 amino acids. CDR1 is SGHTA, CDR2 FQGNSA, per germline. Unmatched junction bases numbered 11, after V lost 6 bases and J lost 4 bases. DNA of the CDR3: TGTGCCAGCAGATTGAGCGGGAGTCAGATGTACGAGCAGTACTTC. This gives the protein CASRLSGSQMYEQYF.

The rearrangement joins TRBV6-5 to TRBJ2-2; 8 bases line up with TRBD1. Trimming took 6 bases from V and 0 from J; bases not matched to a gene: 0. Germline CDR1 MNHEY, CDR2 SVGAGI. This CDR3 contains 14 residues. The CDR3 loop reads CASRQGANTGELFF. In DNA, the CDR3 is TGTGCCAGCAGACAGGGGGCGAACACCGGGGAGCTGTTTTTT.

This sequence joins TRBV6-6 and TRBJ2-3, with 7 bases aligning to TRBD2. There are 17 residues in the CDR3. V shed 5 bases and J 3 bases; nucleotides not matched to a gene: 14. CDR1 is MNHNY and CDR2 is SVGAGI in the germline V gene (reference sequence). CDR3 sequence (DNA): TGTGCCAGCAGTCGTACGCGGGGGAAGATAACAACAGATACGCAGTATTTT. This translates into CASSRTRGKITTDTQYF.

The chain joins TRBV5-1 to TRBJ1-4; 9 bases map to TRBD1. This CDR3 comprises 15 residues. V dropped 2 bases and J dropped 8; count of bases not matched to a gene: 7. Germline values: CDR1 SGHRS, CDR2 YFSETQ. The CDR3 nucleotides read TGCGCCAGCAGCTTTATCGGGACAGGGAGGGAAAAACTGTTTTTT. This translates into CASSFIGTGREKLFF.

J is TRBJ2-1 and V is TRBV5-4, with D possibly matching TRBD1 (5 bases). This CDR3 is 15 amino acids long. Per germline, CDR1 SGHNT and CDR2 YYREEE (reference sequence). V was shortened by 1 base and J by 5 bases, with 13 bases between the two germline ends. The CDR3 here is CASSLSGQENNEQFF. CDR3 DNA sequence: TGTGCCAGCAGCTTGTCAGGGCAGGAAAACAATGAGCAGTTCTTC.

This CDR3 reads CASSPRGQANEKLFF. CDR3 coding DNA: TGTGCCAGTAGTCCCCGGGGACAGGCTAATGAAAAACTGTTTTTT. The chain employs TRBV19 and TRBJ1-4; 8 nucleotides agree with TRBD1. The germline gives CDR1 LNHDA, CDR2 SQIVND (reference sequence). V lost 5 bases to trimming and J lost 3 bases; unmatched junction nucleotides: 5. This CDR3 has 15 residues.

This clone has more than one count but fewer than ten. The chain combines TRBV14 with TRBJ2-7; tentatively, D is TRBD2 (5 bases). CDR1 is SGHDN, CDR2 FVKESK, per germline. V shed 3 bases and J shed 5 bases, with 8 bases lying between them. This CDR3 spans 12 amino acids. The DNA of the CDR3 is TGTGCCAGCAGCCAGTCCGGGAACGAGCAGTACTTC. Its protein is CASSQSGNEQYF. Full variable domain (outside the CDR3, taken from reference TRBV14 and TRBJ2-7): EAGVTQFPSHSVIEKGQTVTLRCDPISGHDNLYWYRRVMGKEIKFLLHFVKESKQDESGMPNNRFLAERTGGTYSTLKVQPAELEDSGVYFCASSQSGNEQYFGPGTRLTVT.

V usage is TRBV10-3 and J usage is TRBJ1-1; 8 positions match TRBD1. The ends lost 0 bases at V and 1 base at J; junction bases unmatched: 7. CDR1 and CDR2 from the germline V gene are ENHRY and SYGVKD. CDR3 size: 17 residues. CDR3 nucleotide sequence: TGTGCCATCAGTGAGTCGGGGACAGGCCTCACGAACACTGAAGCTTTCTTT. It translates to CAISESGTGLTNTEAFF.

The chain carries TRBV18 and TRBJ2-3; possible D gene TRBD2, 7 bases. Germline V CDR1 and CDR2: KGHSH, LQKENI. V was pared by 4 bases and J by 1 base, with 15 bases between. There are 16 residues in the CDR3. CDR3 residues: CASSLTGGGRTDTQYF. CDR3 bases: TGTGCCAGCTCACTGACGGGCGGGGGCCGCACAGATACGCAGTATTTT.

The V gene is TRBV28, the J gene TRBJ2-1; D not resolved. Germline CDR1 and CDR2: MDHEN and SYDVKM. V was cut by 1 base and J by 7 bases, with 5 bases left in between. The CDR3 loop spans 12 amino acids. The CDR3 sequence is CASSLLRNEQFF. Here the CDR3 DNA reads TGTGCCAGCAGTTTATTGAGGAATGAGCAGTTCTTC.